This T cell receptor beta chain was profiled in a study of OX40 agonist ivuxolimab in advanced cancers. Study-level information: The dose-escalation group included hepatocellular carcinoma, melanoma, renal cell carcinoma and head and neck cancer. Study-wide results and caveats: Among patients with partial responses at 0.1-3.0 mg/kg, clonal expansion was among the lowest.

Patients were excluded for autoimmune disease history or systemic immunosuppression. Samples were taken at baseline and on day 1 of cycles 4 and 7. Only in-frame clones appear in the TCRdb table, and some are missing; sequencing was by immunoSEQ multiplex PCR. The sample lists over 80,000 clones; 80% to 90% were seen once. The CDR3 runs 14 residues. V gave up 1 base and J gave up 3 bases, with 9 bases separating them. Germline assignment: CDR1 SGHDN and CDR2 FVKESK. For this clone: Its antigen is undetermined.

This TCR was sampled from an adult with an advanced solid tumor such as melanoma, head and neck, liver or kidney cancer. J is TRBJ1-2 and V is TRBV14, with D perhaps TRBD1 (6 bases). The source material was CD4+ or CD8+ T cells sorted from blood, sampled in a trial of the OX40 agonist ivuxolimab. The CDR3 coding sequence is TGTGCCAGCAGCCAAGGGTACAGGGACTATGGCTACACCTTC. Protein: CASSQGYRDYGYTF.